This T cell receptor beta chain is drawn from a study of CD4 T cell repertoires in COVID-19. General study points: SARS-CoV and/or HKU1 spike cultures shared between roughly 6 and 27% of SARS-CoV-2 clonotypes. Two or all three memory subsets shared several highly expanded SARS-CoV-2-reactive clonotypes.

The CDR3 runs 17 residues. CDR1 and CDR2 (germline): SEHNR, FQNEAQ (reference sequence). The V and J ends lost 5 bases and 0 bases respectively, with 17 bases between them. Repertoires were generated with immunoSEQ multiplex PCR, while TCRdb's copy carries only in-frame clones and drops some. The table records 65,000 to 95,000 clones, roughly 80% of them present only once. Regarding this clone: The antigen remains undetermined.

Samples came from patients recovered from mild-to-severe COVID-19. No culture step preceded sequencing of the ex vivo isolated memory T cells. This chain joins TRBV7-9 and TRBJ1-3; D gene unclear. The sequences come from CD4+ T cells from peripheral blood, collected after recovery from COVID-19. The source is a human donor who had COVID-19. The CDR3 DNA reads TGTGCCAGCAGCCTCCGATCGACTGTTCTCTCTGGAAACACCATATATTTT. This codes for CASSLRSTVLSGNTIYF.